What follows are 19 T cell receptor beta chains derived from one specimen sequenced in a study of blood T cell repertoires in COVID-19. Produced via immunoSEQ multiplex PCR; TCRdb's table is partial and in-frame only. The sample includes about 72,000 clones, about 81% of them seen just once. Source material: peripheral blood. These TCRs come from a human donor in a cohort sampled during active COVID-19.

V gene TRBV12-3 or TRBV12-4 combines with J gene TRBJ2-7; perhaps TRBD2 as D (5 bases). Trimming pared 6 bases from V and 0 bases from J, leaving 9 bases between. The CDR3 runs 13 residues. For the CDR3, the DNA is TGTGCCAGCAGGCAGACTAACTCCTACGAGCAGTACTTC. It encodes CASRQTNSYEQYF.

This chain uses TRBV5-8 with TRBJ2-7, with D possibly TRBD2 on 6 matching bases. V was shortened by 0 bases and J by 6 bases, with 16 bases between the two germline ends. The CDR3 loop spans 15 amino acids. Germline CDR1 and CDR2: SGHTS and YDEGEE. The DNA of the CDR3 is TGTGCCAGCAGCTTGGAGGGAGGTCGAGGGTCCGAGCAGTACTTC. Translating gives CASSLEGGRGSEQYF. Combining the CDR3 with reference TRBV5-8 and TRBJ2-7 gives the whole variable domain EAGVTQSPTHLIKTRGQQATLRCSPISGHTSVYWYQQALGLGLQFLLWYDEGEERNRGNFPPRFSGRQFPNYSSELNVNALELEDSALYLCASSLEGGRGSEQYFGPGTRLTVT.

V usage is TRBV4-2 and J usage is TRBJ1-6, with D maybe TRBD1 (6 bases). The V gene's germline CDR1 is LGHNA and CDR2 YNFKEQ. V was cut by 1 base and J by 9 bases, with 10 bases left in between. This CDR3 spans 14 amino acids. The CDR3 region has the DNA TGTGCCAGCAGCCAAGGCGGGGGCAGTTCACCCCTCCACTTT. This encodes CASSQGGGSSPLHF.

The CDR3 nucleotides read TGTGCCAGCAGCTTGAACAGGGGGGCGACCGGGGAGCTGTTTTTT. Its protein is CASSLNRGATGELFF. The chain couples TRBV5-5 to TRBJ2-2; 8 positions match TRBD1. J was trimmed by 5 bases and V by 1 base; bases with no gene match: 4. Germline V lookup: CDR1 SGHKS, CDR2 YYEKEE (reference sequence). There are 15 residues in the CDR3.

The chain links TRBV9 to TRBJ1-1; TRBD1 might be the D (5 bases). CDR1 and CDR2 (germline): SGDLS, YYNGEE. With 0 bases removed from V and 9 bases from J, the gap between germline ends came to 15 bases. The CDR3 contains 14 residues. The CDR3 loop is CASSVGGGANQAFF. The DNA for the CDR3 is TGTGCCAGCAGCGTAGGGGGAGGGGCGAATCAAGCTTTCTTT.

CDR3 loop: CASSILRTPLPEAFF. In nucleotides, the CDR3 is TGTGCCAGCAGTATTCTTCGGACTCCCTTACCGGAAGCTTTCTTT. The chain links TRBV2 to TRBJ1-1; no definite D call. Trimming took 5 bases from V and 8 from J, leaving 21 bases between them. This CDR3 contains 15 residues. Per germline, CDR1 SNHLY and CDR2 FYNNEI.

This clone showed up just once. The rearrangement links TRBV6-5 to TRBJ2-7; D unclear. The V end lost 7 bases, the J end lost 6 bases, and 19 bases lay between the germline ends. This CDR3 spans 14 amino acids. The germline V gene encodes CDR1 MNHEY and CDR2 SVGAGI. The CDR3 sequence: CASTPTNALFEQYF. The CDR3 DNA is TGTGCCAGCACCCCTACTAACGCTCTTTTCGAGCAGTACTTC.

The chain has TRBV29-1 and TRBJ2-7, with a weak D call TRBD2 (6 bases). Germline V gene sequence: CDR1 SQVTM, CDR2 ANQGSEA. The CDR3 runs 16 residues. With 1 base removed from V and 1 base from J, the gap between germline ends came to 17 bases. CDR3 amino acids: CSVEGRTPGGSYEQYF. In nucleotides, the CDR3 is TGCAGCGTTGAAGGGCGGACACCCGGGGGTTCCTACGAGCAGTACTTC.

The chain is built from TRBV4-1 and TRBJ2-7; D is unresolved. Looked up from germline, CDR1 is MGHRA and CDR2 is YSYEKL. The CDR3 is made up of 15 amino acids. Trimming removed 1 base at V and 0 bases at J, with 10 bases between. The CDR3 loop reads CASSQGFSVSYEQYF. The CDR3 region has the DNA TGCGCCAGCAGCCAAGGGTTCAGTGTCTCCTACGAGCAGTACTTC.

This chain joins TRBV7-2 and TRBJ1-2; a possible D gene is TRBD1 (6 bases). The CDR3 runs 13 residues. Germline V gene sequence: CDR1 SGHTA, CDR2 FQGNSA. Trimming stripped 7 bases from V and 5 bases from J, with 14 bases between. The CDR3 loop is CASIGMRGYGYTF. CDR3 sequence (DNA): TGTGCCAGCATCGGAATGAGGGGGTATGGCTACACCTTC.

The rearrangement joins TRBV20-1 to TRBJ1-5; D possibly corresponds to TRBD1 (5 bases). CDR1 and CDR2 (germline): DFQATT, SNEGSKA (reference sequence). The length of the CDR3 is 13 residues. V was pared by 3 bases and J by 7 bases, with 13 bases between. The CDR3 loop reads CSASGRVGQPQHF. CDR3 DNA sequence: TGCAGTGCTAGTGGCAGGGTCGGCCAGCCCCAGCATTTT.

The rearrangement joins TRBV5-1 to TRBJ1-1; the D gene is possibly TRBD1 (6 bases). Trimming stripped 6 bases from V and 11 bases from J, with 23 bases between. The CDR3 is 14 residues long. Germline CDR1 is SGHRS and CDR2 is YFSETQ. The CDR3 loop is CASTPTSSGVGAFF. In nucleotides, the CDR3 is TGCGCCAGCACCCCGACCTCTTCAGGGGTTGGTGCTTTCTTT.

J is TRBJ2-1 and V is TRBV7-2; TRBD2 matches 12 bases. The V and J ends lost 6 bases and 6 bases, in that order; junction bases with no gene match: 12. This CDR3 is 17 amino acids long. Germline V CDR1 and CDR2: SGHTA, FQGNSA. CDR3 in amino acids: CASRPPPLAGGGNEQFF. In nucleotides, the CDR3 is TGTGCCAGCAGACCGCCCCCCCTAGCGGGGGGGGGCAATGAGCAGTTCTTC. The full variable domain, its missing parts supplied by reference TRBV7-2 and TRBJ2-1, is GAGVSQSPSNKVTEKGKDVELRCDPISGHTALYWYRQSLGQGLEFLIYFQGNSAPDKSGLPSDRFSAERTGGSVSTLTIQRTQQEDSAVYLCASRPPPLAGGGNEQFFGPGTRLTVL.

The chain has TRBV6-2 or TRBV6-3 and TRBJ2-1; 16 bases are shared with TRBD2. The junction had 14 bases not matched to a gene; V was cut back by 5 bases and J by 13 bases. Germline V gene sequence: CDR1 MNHEY, CDR2 SVGEGT. The CDR3 has 17 amino acids. CDR3 in amino acids: CASSARPGLAGGKSQFF. The CDR3, as DNA: TGTGCCAGCAGTGCGCGGCCGGGACTAGCGGGGGGGAAGAGTCAGTTCTTC.

The J gene is TRBJ2-7, the V gene TRBV7-2, with D perhaps matching TRBD1 (7 bases). Trimming took off 3 bases at V and 1 base at J, with 16 bases between the two ends. CDR1 is SGHTA and CDR2 is FQGNSA in the germline V gene. This CDR3 region has 16 residues. The CDR3 sequence: CASSFIGGTASYEQYF. The DNA for the CDR3 is TGTGCCAGCAGCTTCATAGGGGGGACAGCTTCCTACGAGCAGTACTTC.

V usage is TRBV9 and J usage is TRBJ2-5; D possibly corresponds to TRBD1 (5 bases). Germline V gene lookup returns CDR1 SGDLS and CDR2 YYNGEE. The CDR3 has 16 residues. Trimming removed 0 bases at V and 1 base at J, with 13 bases between. The CDR3 DNA reads TGTGCCAGCAGCGTAGTTGGGGAAGGGGCCCAAGAGACCCAGTACTTC. Translation: CASSVVGEGAQETQYF.

The chain employs TRBV12-3 or TRBV12-4 and TRBJ1-2; no definite D call. This CDR3 comprises 13 residues. Trimming left V 2 bases short and J 1 base short, with 5 bases between. For the CDR3, the DNA is TGTGCCAGCAGTTTACTCGTTAACTATGGCTACACCTTC. Protein product: CASSLLVNYGYTF.

The V and J genes are TRBV4-2 and TRBJ1-1; 9 nucleotides align to TRBD1. Germline V gene data show CDR1 as LGHNA and CDR2 as YNFKEQ. Germline trimming cut 6 bases from V and 0 bases from J; bases unmatched to any gene: 5. The CDR3 is made up of 15 amino acids. DNA of the CDR3: TGTGCCAGCAGTCTTACAGGGGGCATGAACACTGAAGCTTTCTTT. Protein: CASSLTGGMNTEAFF.

The CDR3 DNA sequence: TGCAGCGTTCACGGGTCGAACACTGAAGCTTTCTTT. As protein: CSVHGSNTEAFF. The gene calls are TRBV29-1 and TRBJ1-1; D uncertain. In germline, CDR1 is SQVTM, CDR2 ANQGSEA. Trimming removed 5 bases at V and 1 base at J, with 8 bases between. The CDR3 has 12 residues. The full variable domain, in which reference TRBV29-1 and TRBJ1-1 provide the parts outside the CDR3, is SAVISQKPSRDICQRGTSLTIQCQVDSQVTMMFWYRQQPGQSLTLIATANQGSEATYESGFVIDKFPISRPNLTFSTLTVSNMSPEDSSIYLCSVHGSNTEAFFGQGTRLTVV.